Listed below are T cell receptor beta chains from one sample, sequenced in a study of T cells in tuberculosis. The table came from immunoSEQ multiplex PCR; TCRdb's copy has only in-frame clones and leaves some out. The sample includes roughly 32,000 clones, about 95% of them seen just once. Sequences were obtained from PBMCs. The receptors stem from a donor aged 10 to 29 with latent tuberculosis or without tuberculosis infection. Each CDR3 is given with its conserved first and last residue. A D gene is named only where the DNA matches it firmly. Where a row states a size, it is once, few, many or the class of an expanded clone; other rows omit it.

CDR3aa	CDR3nt	d_gene	v_gene	j_gene	abundance
CSVEEMQGSNYGYTF	TGCAGCGTTGAAGAGATGCAGGGATCCAACTATGGCTACACCTTC	NA	TRBV29-1	TRBJ1-2	NA
CASSTTRTSGKNTGELFF	TGTGCCAGCAGCACTACCCGGACTAGCGGGAAGAACACCGGGGAGCTGTTTTTT	TRBD2	TRBV11-2	TRBJ2-2	NA
CASSHAGGGSLNEQYF	TGTGCCAGCAGCCACGCCGGGGGCGGGAGCCTCAACGAGCAGTACTTC	NA	TRBV13	TRBJ2-7	NA
CASSPTGERGYTF	TGTGCCAGCTCACCGACAGGGGAGAGGGGCTACACCTTC	TRBD1	TRBV18	TRBJ1-2	NA
CASSYRQGRYYGYTF	TGCGCCAGCAGCTATAGACAGGGGAGATACTATGGCTACACCTTC	TRBD1	TRBV23-1	TRBJ1-2	NA
CASSPTLRDEQYF	TGCGCCAGCAGTCCAACCCTCCGGGACGAGCAGTACTTC	NA	TRBV4-1	TRBJ2-7	NA
CASSTPRVSSKTF	TGTGCCAGCAGTACACCTAGAGTTTCTAGTAAGACCTTC	NA	TRBV6-6	TRBJ1-2	NA
CASSSHLYGARTDTQYF	TGTGCCAGCAGCTCTCATCTTTATGGAGCCCGCACAGATACGCAGTATTTT	NA	TRBV13	TRBJ2-3	NA
CAISGGTGGSNEQFF	TGTGCCATCAGTGGGGGGACAGGGGGTTCCAATGAGCAGTTCTTC	TRBD1	TRBV10-3	TRBJ2-1	NA
CSVRTSGRTGELFF	TGCAGCGTTCGGACTAGCGGGAGGACCGGGGAGCTGTTTTTT	TRBD2	TRBV29-1	TRBJ2-2	NA
CASADRGLQETQYF	TGTGCCAGCGCGGACAGGGGGTTACAAGAGACCCAGTACTTC	TRBD1	TRBV18	TRBJ2-5	NA
CAWRDGRAYNEQFF	TGTGCCTGGAGGGACGGGAGGGCTTACAATGAGCAGTTCTTC	TRBD2	TRBV30	TRBJ2-1	NA
CASSQVVLGSSYEQYF	TGCGCCAGCAGCCAAGTAGTCTTGGGCAGCTCCTACGAGCAGTACTTC	NA	TRBV4-1	TRBJ2-7	NA
CASTTVAGGRTNEKLFF	TGTGCCAGCACCACGGTGGCAGGGGGCAGAACTAATGAAAAACTGTTTTTT	TRBD1	TRBV27	TRBJ1-4	once
CAISGQGPYNEQFF	TGTGCCATCAGTGGGCAGGGGCCCTACAATGAGCAGTTCTTC	NA	TRBV10-3	TRBJ2-1	NA
CASSYTGNTEAFF	TGTGCCAGCAGTTATACAGGGAACACTGAAGCTTTCTTT	NA	TRBV6-5	TRBJ1-1	NA
CASSSQKPGQANYGYTF	TGTGCCAGCAGCTCACAAAAGCCGGGACAGGCTAACTATGGCTACACCTTC	TRBD1	TRBV7-2	TRBJ1-2	NA
CASSYRQGAWNTEAFF	TGTGCCAGCAGTTACAGACAGGGGGCATGGAACACTGAAGCTTTCTTT	TRBD1	TRBV6-5	TRBJ1-1	NA
CASSGGTTNTGELFF	TGTGCCAGTAGCGGAGGTACGACGAACACCGGGGAGCTGTTTTTT	NA	TRBV19	TRBJ2-2	NA
CASRSGTTLGEQYF	TGCGCCAGCAGGTCCGGGACTACCCTCGGGGAGCAGTACTTC	TRBD2	TRBV5-1	TRBJ2-7	NA
CASSMETSNQPQHF	TGTGCCAGTAGTATGGAGACCAGCAATCAGCCCCAGCATTTT	NA	TRBV19	TRBJ1-5	NA
CASKETRDLITYEQYF	TGTGCCAGCAAAGAGACACGGGACTTAATCACCTACGAGCAGTACTTC	NA	TRBV2	TRBJ2-7	NA